The entry below gives a single TCR beta chain sequence along with its context. Its ends do not fully match the called genes, so a read error is possible. Previously described methods and listed TCR primers were employed for the bulk TCR libraries. TCRdb re-called the PCR reads with MiXCR, one entry per CDR3 protein. The data contain under 800,000 distinct CDR3 sequences, approximately 24% of them seen just once; the ten biggest clones take up 0.7% to 0.95%. The source of the sample is a study of molecular identifiers for immune sequencing clone quantification. Study-wide background: Replicate experiments took RNA from around 18,000 or 91,000 naive CD8 cells, divided it five ways and sequenced four.

The CDR3 runs to 14 residues. Germline CDR1 reads MGHRA; CDR2 reads YSYEKL. The TCR sequence derives from a human donor in good health. Some libraries in this study had Jurkat cell RNA spiked in. This chain uses TRBV4-1 with TRBJ2-7, with 7 bases fitting TRBD1. Source material: naive CD8+ T cells from blood, with Jurkat cell RNA spiked in. The sample's subset: FACS-sorted CD8+CD4-CCR7+CD45RA+ naive T cells. Here the CDR3 reads CARSPAARGHAPYF. CDR3 in DNA: TGCGCCCGCAGCCCAGCGGCTAGGGGGCACGCGCCGTACTTC.